This entry concerns a single TCR beta chain. These data are taken from a study of blood T cells in healthy people across ages. Alongside a J-beta primer mix, a sample-barcoded 5' primer served in a second PCR lasting about 7 to 11 cycles. TCRdb reprocessed the 5' RACE reads via MiXCR and lists one record per CDR3 protein. The sample lists about 730,000 distinct CDR3 sequences; roughly 43% were seen once. CDR3 length: 14 amino acids. V lost 5 bases and J lost 6; bases outside the gene matches: 6. The source is a woman aged 60 to 75 in good health. Input material: blood. The rearrangement joins TRBV12-3 or TRBV12-4 to TRBJ2-2; TRBD1 matches 7 bases. CDR3 loop: CASSNDRAPGELFF. CDR3 bases: TGTGCCAGCAGTAACGACAGGGCCCCCGGGGAGCTGTTTTTT.